This TCR beta chain was recovered during a study of persistence of HIV-infected CD4 T cells (dated by TCRdb to the early 2020s). At the level of the whole study: The study isolated CMV- and HIV-1 Gag-responding CD4+ T cells from ART-treated individuals to examine antigen-driven clonal expansion of HIV-1-infected cells. The clonality of all cells in each sorted population was assessed by TCRbeta sequencing, whereas the clonality of infected cells was assessed by proviral sequencing. Apart from two participants who underwent leukapheresis at a single time point, peripheral blood samples of up to 180 mL were collected from participants at multiple time points. In the cross-participant TCR cluster analysis, under ten participants were included for CMV and about 7 participants were included for Gag. Suppressive ART had been received by participants for a median of roughly eight years. What the research found in general, with its limitations: TCRbeta richness in CMV- and Gag-responding cells was significantly lower than in anti-CD3/anti-CD28-responding cells; CMV-responding cells had higher oligoclonality than CD3/CD28-stimulated and Gag-responding cells. A correlation was observed between TCR oligoclonality and proviral oligoclonality within the same sorted populations. Degenerate expanded CDR3beta sequences were enriched in antigen-responding cells, suggesting convergent selection of CD4+ responses to CMV and Gag. Only a small number of individuals took part in the study, and the range of antigens tested was limited. Bulk TCR analyses could not be limited to the rare CMV-responding cells that actually contained HIV-1 proviruses.

About this clone: It has no known antigen specificity. There are no base qualities to consult, and no much larger clone falls within one base.

TCRbeta repertoires were sequenced from genomic DNA with the immunoSEQ hsTCRB assay version 4 in survey mode. Genomic DNA was diluted to roughly 10 ng/uL, and up to roughly 1 ug per sample was used for TCRbeta sequencing. In the paper's pipeline: Analysis of the TCRbeta data was done in ImmunoSeq Analyzer 3.0, and diversity was computed on productive nucleotide rearrangements. Using the Immunarch R package, lower-bound TCR diversity was estimated with the improved Chao index and clonality was estimated with the Gini coefficient. Different nucleotide rearrangements encoding the same CDR3beta amino acid sequence were treated as distinct clonotypes. Differential abundance analysis identified TCRbeta sequences significantly enriched in antigen-responding cells relative to anti-CD3/anti-CD28-activated cells. Using predicted peptide-MHC specificity as the basis, GLIPH2 grouped TCRs into clusters, both for each participant individually and for the merged data sets that combined participants. In TCRdb, the immuneACCESS table is reduced to in-frame sequences with V and J assigned. These tables do not hold every clone; where another copy was compared, an unresolved V gene accounts for under half, and the others remain unexplained. The DNA was the basis for D and trimming; V, J and clone size are from that table. The table for this sample lists roughly 64,000 clones; over 60% of them were counted only once. The ten largest clones take up 1.5% to 2% of the sample.

Taken with the paper, the label for treatment or condition translates to: suppressive antiretroviral therapy. A pool of overlapping HIV-1 Gag 15-mer peptides was used at about 1 ug per peptide per mL for cell stimulation. Nonresponding CD40L-negative CD69-negative CD45RO-high memory CD4+ T cells were sorted as memory populations depleted of antigen-responding cells. Participants were HIV-1-infected adults who started suppressive ART during chronic infection. Participants had undetectable plasma HIV-1 RNA below 50 copies/mL for at least 4 years. To be included, participants needed a CD4+ T cell count above 400 cells/uL and a positive CMV serology. Before stimulation, PBMCs were isolated using density centrifugation and depleted of CD8+ T cells. Stimulation of CD8-depleted PBMCs was carried out for 15 to 20 hours with anti-CD28/CD49d costimulation, CD40-blocking antibody and enfuvirtide, to prevent new infections. Cell sorting was done on a Beckman Coulter MoFlo Legacy or XDP sorter, and dead cells were excluded with propidium iodide. For samples with more than one million cells, genomic DNA was extracted with the QIAamp DNA Mini Kit, and for all other samples the Quick-DNA Microprep Kit was used.

The germline V gene sets CDR1 to MDHEN and CDR2 to SYDVKM. From the cysteine up to the phenylalanine, the CDR3 has a length of 13 residues. Kept here is only the CDR3 DNA, which spans 39 bases and is read in frame from base 1. At the junction V is shortened by 5 bases and J by 0 bases, with 8 bases in between. The TCR was taken from an adult man with HIV who was CMV-seropositive. Recombination connected TRBV28 to TRBJ2-7; possibly the D gene is TRBD2, per 5 matching bases. This specimen consisted of CD4+ T cells sorted from PBMCs after roughly 18-hour stimulation, obtained from a patient who received antiretroviral therapy. The cell subset or site tag for this specimen amounts to: CD40L-CD69- CD45RO-high memory CD4 T cells not responding to Gag peptides. This receptor has the CDR3 CASSPGISYEQYF. The nucleotides are TGTGCCAGCAGTCCCGGGATCTCCTACGAGCAGTACTTC.